This TCR beta chain was retrieved from a study of shared clonotypes between healthy human individuals. Whole-study context: Each donor had three CD4 naive, three CD4 memory, two CD8 naive and one CD8 memory plate.

In the sorted-subset replicate PCRs, 200 ng DNA, roughly 30,000 T cell genomes, was used. Sequenced by immunoSEQ multiplex PCR; TCRdb stores in-frame clones only, minus some. The sample has about 670,000 clones, about two thirds seen once. With regard to this clone: The target antigen is unknown.

Findings of the study overall: Only blood was sampled, and tissue TCR repertoires likely differ from blood ones.

This CDR3 is built from 17 residues. Germline V gene data show CDR1 as SEHNR and CDR2 as FQNEAQ (reference sequence). Trimming at V came to 6 bases and at J to 0 bases, leaving 8 bases not matched to a gene. This sequence was found in a woman aged 25 to 45 in good health. The V call is TRBV7-9, the J call TRBJ2-2; 9 nucleotides match TRBD2. The sequenced sample was memory CD4+ T cells sorted from blood. Stated subset: CD45RA-negative fraction. This CDR3 reads CASRSGTSSANTGELFF. The CDR3 bases are TGTGCCAGCAGGTCCGGGACTAGCAGCGCGAACACCGGGGAGCTGTTTTTT.